The clone carrying this T cell receptor beta chain was detected ten times or more. The target antigen is unknown. This specimen comes from a study of neurological immune-mediated disorders. General study points: TCR clonal expansion peaked in HTLV-1-associated myelopathy patients and was lowest in multiple sclerosis patients.

Synthesis of cDNA was accomplished via 5'RACE employing 10-nucleotide random UMIs. TCRdb used MiXCR to reprocess the 5' RACE reads, holding one entry per CDR3 protein. The sample yields 50,000 to 65,000 distinct CDR3 sequences, less than 4.5% seen once. The V gene's germline CDR1 is DFQATT and CDR2 SNEGSKA (reference sequence). The length of the CDR3 is 15 residues. Trimming shortened V by 6 bases and J by 4 bases, and 21 bases separated the two germline ends. This sequence originates from a man aged 25 to 45 with multiple sclerosis. Sequencing was performed on PBMCs. The chain recombines TRBV20-1 with TRBJ2-5; a weak D match, TRBD1 (6 bases). The CDR3 bases are TGCAGTGCGAGATACGCGACAGGACCGGGAGAGACCCAGTACTTC. Translating gives CSARYATGPGETQYF.